This T cell receptor (beta chain) was captured by sequencing in a study of CD8 T cells in Susac syndrome. Study in general: At blood draw, Susac syndrome patients were therapy-naive, on corticosteroids, or on intravenous immunoglobulin alone.

TEMRA cells were FACS-enriched, unlike CD8+ and CD4+ T cells, which were negatively isolated. The authors reverse transcribed roughly 0.5 to 1 ug RNA with random hexamers. TCR beta CDR3 was amplified by immunoSEQ covering 54 Vbeta and 13 Jbeta. A single record per CDR3 protein comes from TCRdb applying MiXCR to the immunoSEQ multiplex PCR reads. The repertoire holds more than 150,000 distinct CDR3 sequences, with 90% to 97% as singletons. Trimming removed 5 bases from V and 2 bases from J; junction bases left unmatched: 6. The CDR3 contains 14 residues. Germline V gene lookup returns CDR1 GTSNPN and CDR2 SVGIG (reference sequence).

The sequenced sample consisted of CD4+ T cells from PBMCs. The chain recombines TRBV30 with TRBJ1-5; the match to TRBD1 covers 7 bases. The receptor's source is a human donor with Susac syndrome. In nucleotides, the CDR3 is TGTGCCTGGTCCGGGGACAGCGGCAATCAGCCCCAGCATTTT. It specifies CAWSGDSGNQPQHF.